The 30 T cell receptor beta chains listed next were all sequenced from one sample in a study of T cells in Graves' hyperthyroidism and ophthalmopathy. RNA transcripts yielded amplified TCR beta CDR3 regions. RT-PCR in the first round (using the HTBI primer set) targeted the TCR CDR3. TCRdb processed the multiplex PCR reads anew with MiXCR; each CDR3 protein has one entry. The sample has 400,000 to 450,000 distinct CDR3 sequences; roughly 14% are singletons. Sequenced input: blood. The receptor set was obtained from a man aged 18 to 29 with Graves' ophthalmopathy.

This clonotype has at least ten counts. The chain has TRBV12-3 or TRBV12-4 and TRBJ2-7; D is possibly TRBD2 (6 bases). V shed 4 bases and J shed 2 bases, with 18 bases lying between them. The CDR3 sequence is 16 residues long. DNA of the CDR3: TGTGCCAGCAGTTCAAACCCGAGCGGGCCTCCCTACGAGCAGTACTTC. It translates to CASSSNPSGPPYEQYF.

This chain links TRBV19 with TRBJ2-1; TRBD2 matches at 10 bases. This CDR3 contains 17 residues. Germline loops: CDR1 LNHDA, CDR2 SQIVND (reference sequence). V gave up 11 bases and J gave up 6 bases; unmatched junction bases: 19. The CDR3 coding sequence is TGTGCCGTGACGTCGGTACTAGCGGGGACGGTGGGCAATGAGCAGTTCTTC. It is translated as CAVTSVLAGTVGNEQFF.

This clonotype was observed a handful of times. CDR3 protein: CASSQAPDGFRLYEQYF. The DNA of the CDR3 is TGCGCCAGCAGCCAAGCCCCGGACGGGTTTCGCCTCTACGAGCAGTACTTC. The chain recombines TRBV4-1 with TRBJ2-7, with no clear D. The CDR3 extends over 17 amino acids. Trimming removed 1 base from V and 3 bases from J, with 19 bases in between. Germline CDR1 MGHRA, CDR2 YSYEKL.

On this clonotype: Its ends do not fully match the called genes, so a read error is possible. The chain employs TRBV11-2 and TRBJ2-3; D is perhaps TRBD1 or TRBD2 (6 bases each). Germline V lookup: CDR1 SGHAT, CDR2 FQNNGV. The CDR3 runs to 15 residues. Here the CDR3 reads CASSLGGASTNTQYF. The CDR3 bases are TGTGCCAGCAGCTTAGGGGGGGCCAGCACAAATACGCAGTATTTT.

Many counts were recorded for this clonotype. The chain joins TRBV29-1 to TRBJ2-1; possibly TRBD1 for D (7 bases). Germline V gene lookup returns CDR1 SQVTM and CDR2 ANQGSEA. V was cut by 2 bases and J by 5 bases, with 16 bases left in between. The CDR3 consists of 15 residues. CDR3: CSVEKAGQQNNEQFF. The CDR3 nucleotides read TGCAGCGTTGAAAAGGCGGGACAGCAGAACAATGAGCAGTTCTTC.

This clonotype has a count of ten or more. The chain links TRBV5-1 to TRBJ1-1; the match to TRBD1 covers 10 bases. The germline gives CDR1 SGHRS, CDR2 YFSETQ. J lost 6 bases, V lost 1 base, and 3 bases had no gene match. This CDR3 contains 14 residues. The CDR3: CASSLRQGAAEAFF. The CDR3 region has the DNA TGCGCCAGCAGCTTGAGACAGGGGGCTGCTGAAGCTTTCTTT.

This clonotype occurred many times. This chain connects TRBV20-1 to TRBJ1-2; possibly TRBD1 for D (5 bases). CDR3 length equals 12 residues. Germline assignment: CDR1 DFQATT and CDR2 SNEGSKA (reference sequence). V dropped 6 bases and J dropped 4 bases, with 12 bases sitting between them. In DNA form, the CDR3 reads TGCAGTGCCGATCGGGACTCCTATGGCTACACCTTC. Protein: CSADRDSYGYTF.

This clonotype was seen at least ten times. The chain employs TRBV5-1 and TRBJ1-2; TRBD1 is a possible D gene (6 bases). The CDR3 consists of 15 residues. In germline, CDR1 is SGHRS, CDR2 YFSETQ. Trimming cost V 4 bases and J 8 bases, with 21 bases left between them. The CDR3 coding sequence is TGCGCCAGCAGCACAACGGTCGCGGGGGCGAACGGCTACACCTTC. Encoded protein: CASSTTVAGANGYTF. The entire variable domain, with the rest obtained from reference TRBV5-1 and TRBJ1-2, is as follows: KAGVTQTPRYLIKTRGQQVTLSCSPISGHRSVSWYQQTPGQGLQFLFEYFSETQRNKGNFPGRFSGRQFSNSRSEMNVSTLELGDSALYLCASSTTVAGANGYTFGSGTRLTVV.

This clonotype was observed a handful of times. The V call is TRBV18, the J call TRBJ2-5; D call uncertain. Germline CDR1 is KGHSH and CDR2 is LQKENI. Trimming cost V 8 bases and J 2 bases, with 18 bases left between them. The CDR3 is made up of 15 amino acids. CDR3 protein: CASQPSDALQETQYF. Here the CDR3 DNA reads TGTGCCAGCCAACCCTCTGACGCCCTGCAAGAGACCCAGTACTTC.

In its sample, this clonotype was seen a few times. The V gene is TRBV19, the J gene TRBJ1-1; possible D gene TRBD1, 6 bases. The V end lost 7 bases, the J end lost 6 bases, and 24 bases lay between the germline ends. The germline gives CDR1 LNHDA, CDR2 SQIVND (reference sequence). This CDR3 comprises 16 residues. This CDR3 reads CASNPGRGQWMPEAFF. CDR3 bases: TGTGCCAGTAACCCTGGTCGAGGACAGTGGATGCCTGAAGCTTTCTTT.

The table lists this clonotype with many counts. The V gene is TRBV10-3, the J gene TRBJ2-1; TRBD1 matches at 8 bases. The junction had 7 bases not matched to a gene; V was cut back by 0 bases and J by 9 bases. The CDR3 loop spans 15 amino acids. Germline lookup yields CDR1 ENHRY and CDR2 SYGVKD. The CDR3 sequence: CAISESRSGGGEQFF. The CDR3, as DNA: TGTGCCATCAGTGAGTCGAGGTCAGGGGGCGGTGAGCAGTTCTTC.

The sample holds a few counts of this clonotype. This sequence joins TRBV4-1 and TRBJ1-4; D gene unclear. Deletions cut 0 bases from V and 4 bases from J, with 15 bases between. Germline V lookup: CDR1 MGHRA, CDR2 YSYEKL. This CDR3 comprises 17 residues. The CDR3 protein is CASSQERAGLSNEKLFF. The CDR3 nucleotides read TGCGCCAGCAGCCAAGAGCGTGCGGGTCTTAGTAATGAAAAACTGTTTTTT.

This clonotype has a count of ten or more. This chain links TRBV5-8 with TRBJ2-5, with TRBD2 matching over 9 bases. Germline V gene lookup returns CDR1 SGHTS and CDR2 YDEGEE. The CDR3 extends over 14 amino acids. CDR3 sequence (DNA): TGTGCTACACGCCTAGCGGGGTATTTGGAGACCCAGTACTTC. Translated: CATRLAGYLETQYF.

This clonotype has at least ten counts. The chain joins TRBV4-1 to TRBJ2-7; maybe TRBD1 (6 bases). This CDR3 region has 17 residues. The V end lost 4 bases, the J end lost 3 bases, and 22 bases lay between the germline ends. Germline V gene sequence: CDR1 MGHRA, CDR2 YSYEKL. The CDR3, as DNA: TGCGCCAGCAGCCCTGGACCCGTGGGGGACATCTACTACGAGCAGTACTTC. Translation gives CASSPGPVGDIYYEQYF.

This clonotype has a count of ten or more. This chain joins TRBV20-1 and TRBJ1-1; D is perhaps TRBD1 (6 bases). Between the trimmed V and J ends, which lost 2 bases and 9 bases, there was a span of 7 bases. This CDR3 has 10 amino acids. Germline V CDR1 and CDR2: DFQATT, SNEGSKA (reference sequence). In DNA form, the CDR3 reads TGCAGTGCTAGAAGGGACAAAGCTTTCTTT. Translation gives CSARRDKAFF.

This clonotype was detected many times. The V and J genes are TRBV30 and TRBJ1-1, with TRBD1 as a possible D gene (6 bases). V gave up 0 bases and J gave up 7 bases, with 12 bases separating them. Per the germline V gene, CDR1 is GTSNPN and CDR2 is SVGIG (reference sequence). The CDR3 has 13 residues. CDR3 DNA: TGTGCCTGGAGTGTAGGGACATGGGATGAAGCTTTCTTT. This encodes CAWSVGTWDEAFF.

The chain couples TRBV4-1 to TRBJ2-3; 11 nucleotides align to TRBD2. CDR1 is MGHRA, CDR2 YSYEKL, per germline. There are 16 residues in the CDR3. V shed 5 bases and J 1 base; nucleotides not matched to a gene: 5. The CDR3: CASSVRGLAGTDTQYF. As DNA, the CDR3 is TGCGCCAGCAGCGTGAGGGGACTAGCGGGCACAGATACGCAGTATTTT.

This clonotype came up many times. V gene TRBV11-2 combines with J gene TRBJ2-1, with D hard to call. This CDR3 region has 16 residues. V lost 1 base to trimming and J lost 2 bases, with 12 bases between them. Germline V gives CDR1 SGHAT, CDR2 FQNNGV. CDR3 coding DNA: TGTGCCAGCAGCTTAGGATCACTGCCTCCCTACAATGAGCAGTTCTTC. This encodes CASSLGSLPPYNEQFF.

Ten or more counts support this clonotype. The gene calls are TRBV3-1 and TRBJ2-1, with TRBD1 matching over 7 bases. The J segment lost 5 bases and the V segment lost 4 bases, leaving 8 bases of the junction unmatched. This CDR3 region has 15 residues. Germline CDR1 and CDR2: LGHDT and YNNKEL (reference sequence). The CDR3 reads CASSPQGTWDNEQFF. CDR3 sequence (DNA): TGTGCCAGCAGCCCACAGGGGACGTGGGACAATGAGCAGTTCTTC.

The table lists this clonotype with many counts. In DNA, the CDR3 is TGTGCCAGCAGCCACCTAGCCAGAACTGAAGCTTTCTTT. As protein: CASSHLARTEAFF. The J gene is TRBJ1-1, the V gene TRBV3-1, with D hard to call. The germline gives CDR1 LGHDT, CDR2 YNNKEL (reference sequence). The CDR3 has 13 residues. The germline V and J ends were trimmed by 3 bases and 5 bases, with 10 bases remaining between them.

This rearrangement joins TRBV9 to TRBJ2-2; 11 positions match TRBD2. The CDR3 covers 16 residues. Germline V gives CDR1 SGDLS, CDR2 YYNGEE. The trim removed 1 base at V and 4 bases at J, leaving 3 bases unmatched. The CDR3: CASSVTSGGGTGELFF. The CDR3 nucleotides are TGTGCCAGCAGCGTAACTAGCGGGGGCGGCACCGGGGAGCTGTTTTTT.

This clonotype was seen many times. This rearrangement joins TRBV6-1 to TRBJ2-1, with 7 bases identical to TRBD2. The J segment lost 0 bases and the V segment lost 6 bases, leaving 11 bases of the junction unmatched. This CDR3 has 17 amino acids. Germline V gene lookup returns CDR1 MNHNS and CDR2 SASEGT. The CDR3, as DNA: TGTGCCAGCAGGGGGGTGGGAGGGCTTATCTCCTACAATGAGCAGTTCTTC. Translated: CASRGVGGLISYNEQFF.

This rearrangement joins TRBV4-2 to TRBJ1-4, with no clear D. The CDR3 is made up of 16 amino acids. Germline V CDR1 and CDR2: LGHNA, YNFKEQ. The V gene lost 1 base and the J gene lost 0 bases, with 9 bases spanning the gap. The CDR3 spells CASSQGGGTTNEKLFF. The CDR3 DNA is TGTGCCAGCAGCCAAGGCGGCGGAACAACTAATGAAAAACTGTTTTTT.

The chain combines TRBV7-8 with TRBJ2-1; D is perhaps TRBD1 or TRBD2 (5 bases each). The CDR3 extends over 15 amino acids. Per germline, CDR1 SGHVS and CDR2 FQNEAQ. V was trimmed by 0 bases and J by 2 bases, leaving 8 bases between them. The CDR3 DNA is TGTGCCAGCAGCTTAGCGGGGGATCCCTACAATGAGCAGTTCTTC. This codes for CASSLAGDPYNEQFF.

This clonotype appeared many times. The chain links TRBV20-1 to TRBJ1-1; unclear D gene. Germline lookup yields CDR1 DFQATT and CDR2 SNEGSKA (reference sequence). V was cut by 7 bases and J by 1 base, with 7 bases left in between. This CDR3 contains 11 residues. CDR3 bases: TGCAGTGGCCTTTGGAACACTGAAGCTTTCTTT. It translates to CSGLWNTEAFF.

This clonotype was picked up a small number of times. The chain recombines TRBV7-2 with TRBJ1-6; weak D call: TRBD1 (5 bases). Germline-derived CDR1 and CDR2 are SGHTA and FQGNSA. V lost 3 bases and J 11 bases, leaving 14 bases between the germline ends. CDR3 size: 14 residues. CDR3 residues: CASSLKAGYPPLHF. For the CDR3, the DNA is TGTGCCAGCAGCTTGAAAGCAGGGTATCCACCCCTCCACTTT.

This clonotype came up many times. The CDR3 spells CASSLGRGGSTDTQYF. For the CDR3, the DNA is TGTGCCAGCAGCTTGGGTCGCGGGGGGAGCACAGATACGCAGTATTTT. V gene TRBV5-6 combines with J gene TRBJ2-3; TRBD2 matches at 8 bases. This CDR3 region has 16 residues. Germline CDR1 and CDR2: SGHDT and YYEEEE. J gave up 0 bases and V 0 bases, and 3 bases lay outside the gene matches.

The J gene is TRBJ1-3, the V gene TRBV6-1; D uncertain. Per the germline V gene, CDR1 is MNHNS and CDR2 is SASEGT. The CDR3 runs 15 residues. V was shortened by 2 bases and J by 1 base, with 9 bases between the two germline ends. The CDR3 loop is CASSEWVPSGNTIYF. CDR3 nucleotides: TGTGCCAGCAGTGAATGGGTTCCGTCTGGAAACACCATATATTTT.

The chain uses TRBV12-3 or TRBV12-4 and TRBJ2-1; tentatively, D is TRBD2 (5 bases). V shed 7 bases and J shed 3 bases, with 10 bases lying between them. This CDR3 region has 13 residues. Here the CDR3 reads CASNTRFYNEQFF. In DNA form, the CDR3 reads TGTGCCAGCAATACTAGATTCTACAATGAGCAGTTCTTC.

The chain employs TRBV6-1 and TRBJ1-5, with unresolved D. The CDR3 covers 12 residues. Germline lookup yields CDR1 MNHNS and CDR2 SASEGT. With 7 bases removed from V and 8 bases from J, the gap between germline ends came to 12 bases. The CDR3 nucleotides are TGTGCCAGCACCCCGGGCGGGGAGCCCCAGCATTTT. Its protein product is CASTPGGEPQHF.